The entry that follows covers one T cell receptor (beta chain) sequence. Its target is not known. V dropped 8 bases and J dropped 0; count of bases not matched to a gene: 8. CDR1 is SGHAT, CDR2 FQNNGV, per germline. The CDR3 is 15 residues long. This entry is derived from a study of vaccination and CD4 T cells after COVID-19. Study-level information: Overlapping spike peptides of SARS-CoV-2, HCoV-NL63, HCoV-OC43 and HCoV-229E stimulated the cells. Each control culture was treated with a CEFX pool, an HIV-1 Nef pool, or no peptide.

Specified treatment: roughly 11-day PBMC culture with coronavirus spike peptide pools or control peptides (ViraFEST assay). Peptide pools at around 9.6 ug/ml stimulated roughly 1.9 million PBMCs per well with about 9.5 IU/ml IL-2. The Oncomine TCR Beta short-read assay was applied to DNA of cultured CD4+ T cells. TCRdb re-analysed the PCR reads in MiXCR, keeping a single row per CDR3 protein. The sample consists of 10,000 to 15,000 distinct CDR3 sequences, about 56% of them appearing once. The chain carries TRBV11-2 and TRBJ2-3; 7 bases fit TRBD2. The clonotype was recovered from a human donor who had recovered from COVID-19. Sequencing was performed on CD4+ T cells from blood, cultured in vitro. The CDR3 nucleotides read TGTGCCAGCGGGGGGGTGGCTACTAGCACAGATACGCAGTATTTT. Its translation: CASGGVATSTDTQYF.